These 23 T cell receptor beta chains were sequenced from one sample in a study of shared clonotypes between healthy human individuals. It was CD45RO-negative cells, positively selected for CCR7, that made up naive CD8 cells, with terminally differentiated effector memory CD45RA+ cells excluded. The method was immunoSEQ multiplex PCR; TCRdb's version includes in-frame clones alone and lacks a portion of them. The repertoire holds over 800,000 clones, with 80% to 95% as singletons. Sequencing was done on a sample of naive CD8+ T cells sorted from blood. Receptors were obtained from a man aged 25-45 years in good health.

The chain employs TRBV4-1 and TRBJ2-1; possibly TRBD1 for D (6 bases). In germline, CDR1 is MGHRA, CDR2 YSYEKL. Trimming removed 0 bases at V and 5 bases at J, with 20 bases between. The CDR3 runs 18 residues. The CDR3 nucleotides read TGCGCCAGCAGCCAAGATCCCCAACAGAGTACAGGGAACAATGAGCAGTTCTTC. It is translated as CASSQDPQQSTGNNEQFF.

The chain combines TRBV29-1 with TRBJ2-1, with D possibly called TRBD1 or TRBD2 (5 bases each). Per the germline V gene, CDR1 is SQVTM and CDR2 is ANQGSEA. The CDR3 sequence is 12 residues long. The V gene lost 4 bases and the J gene lost 9 bases, with 13 bases spanning the gap. The CDR3 nucleotides read TGCAGCGTTGTAGGGGAGTCAGTTGAGCAGTTCTTC. Protein product: CSVVGESVEQFF.

This chain uses TRBV19 with TRBJ2-4; D unclear. CDR3 length: 12 amino acids. Between the trimmed V and J ends, which lost 5 bases and 8 bases, there was a span of 10 bases. The germline gives CDR1 LNHDA, CDR2 SQIVND (reference sequence). The CDR3 is CASSAERDIQYF. CDR3 in DNA: TGTGCCAGTAGTGCTGAACGGGACATTCAGTACTTC. The full variable domain, with the rest looked up from reference TRBV19 and TRBJ2-4, is DGGITQSPKYLFRKEGQNVTLSCEQNLNHDAMYWYRQDPGQGLRLIYYSQIVNDFQKGDIAEGYSVSREKKESFPLTVTSAQKNPTAFYLCASSAERDIQYFGAGTRLSVL.

CDR3 sequence reads: CASSSRGGGKEVETQYF. The CDR3 DNA sequence: TGTGCCAGCAGCTCCCGAGGGGGCGGGAAAGAGGTAGAGACCCAGTACTTC. V usage is TRBV5-6 and J usage is TRBJ2-5, with D tentatively TRBD1 (7 bases). The V gene lost 3 bases and the J gene lost 4 bases, with 22 bases spanning the gap. Germline V gene lookup returns CDR1 SGHDT and CDR2 YYEEEE. This CDR3 comprises 17 residues.

The chain carries TRBV7-9 and TRBJ2-7, with 14 positions matching TRBD2. Germline CDR1 is SEHNR and CDR2 is FQNEAQ (reference sequence). The V segment lost 5 bases and the J segment 6 bases; nucleotides outside the gene matches: 0. CDR3 length equals 13 residues. The CDR3 spells CASSGLAGGEQYF. The CDR3 nucleotides read TGTGCCAGCAGCGGACTAGCGGGAGGCGAGCAGTACTTC.

J is TRBJ2-7 and V is TRBV27; no firm D call. The V end lost 3 bases, the J end lost 3 bases, and 9 bases lay between the germline ends. The germline V gene has CDR1 MNHEY and CDR2 SMNVEV (reference sequence). CDR3 length equals 13 residues. The CDR3 DNA reads as TGTGCCAGCAGTTTTGGCAGACACTACGAGCAGTACTTC. Translation: CASSFGRHYEQYF.

CDR3 nucleotide sequence: TGTGCCAGCAGCTTAGCGGGGGCAAGGACAGGGGGCCATCAGCCCCAGCATTTT. Residues: CASSLAGARTGGHQPQHF. V and J are TRBV7-2 and TRBJ1-5, with 11 positions matching TRBD1. This CDR3 is 18 amino acids long. Germline-derived CDR1 and CDR2 are SGHTA and FQGNSA. The V gene end was trimmed by 0 bases and the J gene end by 5 bases; junction bases not matched to a gene: 9. Full variable domain (rest looked up from reference TRBV7-2 and TRBJ1-5): GAGVSQSPSNKVTEKGKDVELRCDPISGHTALYWYRQSLGQGLEFLIYFQGNSAPDKSGLPSDRFSAERTGGSVSTLTIQRTQQEDSAVYLCASSLAGARTGGHQPQHFGDGTRLSIL.

The rearrangement uses TRBV27 and TRBJ2-7, with no clear D. V was trimmed by 1 base and J by 1 base, leaving 8 bases between them. This CDR3 has 14 amino acids. The V gene's germline CDR1 is MNHEY and CDR2 SMNVEV (reference sequence). CDR3 nucleotide sequence: TGTGCCAGCAGTTTATTGAGGAGTTCCTACGAGCAGTACTTC. Translated: CASSLLRSSYEQYF.

This chain connects TRBV29-1 to TRBJ1-2; tentatively, D is TRBD1 (5 bases). Trimming shortened V by 4 bases and J by 7 bases, and 16 bases separated the two germline ends. Germline-derived CDR1 and CDR2 are SQVTM and ANQGSEA. This CDR3 is 13 amino acids long. CDR3 bases: TGCAGCGTTGGCAACGGACAAGAAGGTGGCTACACCTTC. Translated: CSVGNGQEGGYTF.

The chain couples TRBV6-6 to TRBJ2-1; D unresolved. V dropped 0 bases and J dropped 3 bases, with 12 bases sitting between them. The CDR3 is 16 residues long. Germline CDR1 is MNHNY and CDR2 is SVGAGI (reference sequence). The CDR3 DNA is TGTGCCAGCAGTTACTCTGTCCGGGTCTTCTACAATGAGCAGTTCTTC. Amino acids: CASSYSVRVFYNEQFF.

The chain is built from TRBV7-9 and TRBJ1-5, with TRBD1 matching over 10 bases. V gave up 5 bases and J gave up 5 bases; unmatched junction bases: 9. CDR3 length: 16 residues. The germline V gene has CDR1 SEHNR and CDR2 FQNEAQ (reference sequence). The CDR3 spells CASSPGRQGADQPQHF. In nucleotides, the CDR3 is TGTGCCAGCAGCCCCGGACGACAGGGGGCGGATCAGCCCCAGCATTTT.

CDR3 bases: TGTGCCAGCAGCTTGTCAGGGTCCCCTGTAGCTTTCTTT. This codes for CASSLSGSPVAFF. The chain links TRBV5-4 to TRBJ1-1; D perhaps matches TRBD1 (5 bases). The CDR3 totals 13 residues. Germline CDR1 is SGHNT and CDR2 is YYREEE (reference sequence). Trimming shortened V by 1 base and J by 10 bases, and 14 bases separated the two germline ends.

The chain employs TRBV6-1 and TRBJ1-4, with 9 bases lining up with TRBD1. Germline CDR1 MNHNS, CDR2 SASEGT. CDR3 size: 15 residues. V lost 4 bases, J lost 3 bases, and 3 bases stayed unmatched. The CDR3 region has the DNA TGTGCCAGCAGTGCTTGGACAGGGGCTAATGAAAAACTGTTTTTT. Translating it yields CASSAWTGANEKLFF.

The V call is TRBV7-3, the J call TRBJ2-1; TRBD2 agrees at 8 bases. CDR3 length equals 15 residues. CDR1 is SGHTA and CDR2 is FQGTGA in the germline V gene. V dropped 0 bases and J dropped 7; count of bases not matched to a gene: 5. The CDR3 reads CASSLTAGARNEQFF. In DNA form, the CDR3 reads TGTGCCAGCAGCTTAACAGCGGGAGCTCGGAATGAGCAGTTCTTC.

The rearrangement links TRBV14 to TRBJ2-5; the D gene is possibly TRBD1 (5 bases). V was trimmed by 2 bases and J by 2 bases, leaving 9 bases between them. Looked up from germline, CDR1 is SGHDN and CDR2 is FVKESK. The CDR3 is 14 residues long. CDR3 coding DNA: TGTGCCAGCAGCCAACCGACAGATCAAGAGACCCAGTACTTC. Its translation is CASSQPTDQETQYF.

This chain uses TRBV28 with TRBJ2-4; 7 bases line up with TRBD2. V dropped 8 bases and J dropped 5; count of bases not matched to a gene: 6. There are 13 residues in the CDR3. The germline V gene has CDR1 MDHEN and CDR2 SYDVKM. Here the CDR3 DNA reads TGTGCCAGCCTACGGGGGGTAGAAAACATTCAGTACTTC. Encoded protein: CASLRGVENIQYF.

The chain combines TRBV28 with TRBJ2-7, with D perhaps TRBD1 (6 bases). The CDR3 sequence is 12 residues long. Deletions cut 5 bases from V and 4 bases from J, with 9 bases between. Germline loops: CDR1 MDHEN, CDR2 SYDVKM. CDR3 region: CASSPQGYEQYF. The CDR3 nucleotides read TGTGCCAGCAGTCCACAGGGATACGAGCAGTACTTC.

The V call is TRBV7-9, the J call TRBJ2-5, with TRBD2 matching 7 bases. Trimming at V came to 2 bases and at J to 5 bases, leaving 8 bases not matched to a gene. The CDR3 contains 15 residues. The germline V gene has CDR1 SEHNR and CDR2 FQNEAQ (reference sequence). The CDR3 loop is CASSLYGVGGETQYF. As DNA, the CDR3 is TGTGCCAGCAGCTTATATGGCGTGGGAGGGGAGACCCAGTACTTC.

The J gene is TRBJ2-7, the V gene TRBV7-9, with 13 nucleotides matching TRBD2. Trimming cost V 5 bases and J 1 base; bases outside gene matches: 2. CDR3 size: 15 residues. Germline V gene lookup returns CDR1 SEHNR and CDR2 FQNEAQ (reference sequence). CDR3 amino acids: CASSRTSGGSYEQYF. The CDR3 nucleotides are TGTGCCAGCAGCCGGACTAGCGGGGGTTCCTACGAGCAGTACTTC.

The chain joins TRBV19 to TRBJ2-5, with D unresolved. The CDR3 sequence is 15 residues long. Trimming stripped 3 bases from V and 1 base from J, with 12 bases between. The germline CDR1 and CDR2 sequences are LNHDA and SQIVND (reference sequence). The CDR3 sequence is CASSIDERSQETQYF. The DNA for the CDR3 is TGTGCCAGTAGTATTGACGAGCGCAGCCAAGAGACCCAGTACTTC. The entire variable domain, with the rest obtained from reference TRBV19 and TRBJ2-5, is as follows: DGGITQSPKYLFRKEGQNVTLSCEQNLNHDAMYWYRQDPGQGLRLIYYSQIVNDFQKGDIAEGYSVSREKKESFPLTVTSAQKNPTAFYLCASSIDERSQETQYFGPGTRLLVL.

The J gene is TRBJ2-7, the V gene TRBV4-1, with D unresolved. Trimming pared 1 base from V and 1 base from J, leaving 5 bases between. Germline CDR1 is MGHRA and CDR2 is YSYEKL. CDR3 length: 13 amino acids. CDR3 sequence: CASSQGHSYEQYF. The CDR3 nucleotides are TGCGCCAGCAGCCAAGGCCATTCCTACGAGCAGTACTTC.

This chain connects TRBV6-6 to TRBJ2-7; a possible D gene is TRBD1 (6 bases). The V end lost 0 bases, the J end lost 2 bases, and 11 bases lay between the germline ends. CDR1 and CDR2 from the germline V gene are MNHNY and SVGAGI (reference sequence). The CDR3 spans 15 residues. CDR3 bases: TGTGCCAGCAGTTACTCGAGGGACACACCCTACGAGCAGTACTTC. Translation gives CASSYSRDTPYEQYF.

The chain combines TRBV6-1 with TRBJ2-1; 9 nucleotides align to TRBD2. The CDR3 covers 16 residues. J gave up 5 bases and V 3 bases, and 8 bases lay outside the gene matches. CDR1 MNHNS and CDR2 SASEGT come from the germline V gene. This CDR3 reads CASSEPSGDGNNEQFF. CDR3 nucleotides: TGTGCCAGCAGTGAGCCTAGCGGGGATGGGAACAATGAGCAGTTCTTC.